These 12 T cell receptor beta chains were all obtained from the same sample, sequenced in a study of cytomegalovirus exposure and HLA in healthy donors. PCR primers comprised 60 Vbeta and 13 Jbeta primers. Only in-frame clones appear in the TCRdb table, and some are missing; sequencing was by immunoSEQ multiplex PCR. The table records about 130,000 clones, approximately 71% of them present only once. The sequenced material came from PBMCs. The receptor source for this set is an older woman in good health and CMV-seronegative.

This clone was observed a few times. V gene TRBV5-1 combines with J gene TRBJ1-4, with D possibly matching TRBD1 (5 bases). Germline CDR1 SGHRS, CDR2 YFSETQ. Deletions cut 2 bases from V and 0 bases from J, with 5 bases between. This CDR3 is 14 amino acids long. The CDR3 loop reads CASSLGATNEKLFF. The CDR3 nucleotides read TGCGCCAGCAGCTTAGGGGCAACTAATGAAAAACTGTTTTTT. Supplemented by reference TRBV5-1 and TRBJ1-4, the full variable domain reads KAGVTQTPRYLIKTRGQQVTLSCSPISGHRSVSWYQQTPGQGLQFLFEYFSETQRNKGNFPGRFSGRQFSNSRSEMNVSTLELGDSALYLCASSLGATNEKLFFGSGTQLSVL.

The CDR3 sequence is CASRGDSLEQYF. As DNA, the CDR3 is TGTGCCAGCAGAGGGGACAGTCTCGAGCAGTACTTC. V and J are TRBV6-5 and TRBJ2-7, with 7 bases matching TRBD1. CDR1 and CDR2 (germline): MNHEY, SVGAGI. V lost 6 bases and J lost 6; bases outside the gene matches: 5. The CDR3 totals 12 residues.

The rearrangement joins TRBV11-2 to TRBJ2-1, with 11 nucleotides matching TRBD2. J was trimmed by 7 bases and V by 0 bases; bases with no gene match: 17. This CDR3 has 20 amino acids. Germline values: CDR1 SGHAT, CDR2 FQNNGV. CDR3 nucleotides: TGTGCCAGCAGCTTAGATCCTACTAGCGGGAGTATGGGGTTGTGGAATGAGCAGTTCTTC. Amino acid sequence: CASSLDPTSGSMGLWNEQFF. Full variable domain (outside the CDR3, taken from reference TRBV11-2 and TRBJ2-1): EAGVAQSPRYKIIEKRQSVAFWCNPISGHATLYWYQQILGQGPKLLIQFQNNGVVDDSQLPKDRFSAERLKGVDSTLKIQPAKLEDSAVYLCASSLDPTSGSMGLWNEQFFGPGTRLTVL.

The chain joins TRBV15 to TRBJ2-7, with 8 bases lining up with TRBD2. This CDR3 is 17 amino acids long. The germline gives CDR1 LNHNV, CDR2 YYDKDF (reference sequence). Trimming took 5 bases from V and 6 from J; bases not matched to a gene: 18. For the CDR3, the DNA is TGTGCCACCAGCGAACCCCGGGCTAGCGGGTTGGAGGTCGAGCAGTACTTC. Amino acid sequence: CATSEPRASGLEVEQYF.

The chain carries TRBV11-2 and TRBJ2-1; 7 bases fit TRBD2. Trimming took 1 base from V and 0 from J; bases not matched to a gene: 3. The length of the CDR3 is 16 residues. Germline V CDR1 and CDR2: SGHAT, FQNNGV. Here the CDR3 DNA reads TGTGCCAGCAGCTTAGGGCGGGGGAGCTCCTACAATGAGCAGTTCTTC. This translates into CASSLGRGSSYNEQFF.

V gene TRBV28 combines with J gene TRBJ2-7; D might be TRBD2 (6 bases). V was cut by 6 bases and J by 4 bases, with 16 bases left in between. The CDR3 has 14 residues. CDR1 MDHEN and CDR2 SYDVKM come from the germline V gene. CDR3 amino acids: CASSFRDSAYEQYF. CDR3 nucleotides: TGTGCCAGCAGCTTCCGGGACTCAGCTTACGAGCAGTACTTC.

The V call is TRBV4-1, the J call TRBJ2-5; D unresolved. Trimming pared 0 bases from V and 4 bases from J, leaving 9 bases between. CDR1 is MGHRA and CDR2 is YSYEKL in the germline V gene. CDR3 length: 14 amino acids. This CDR3 reads CASSQDIRGETQYF. The CDR3 DNA sequence: TGCGCCAGCAGCCAAGATATTCGCGGAGAGACCCAGTACTTC.

The CDR3 reads CASSFRPTSGGPGETQYF. The CDR3 coding sequence is TGTGCCAGCAGCTTTAGACCGACTAGCGGGGGGCCGGGAGAGACCCAGTACTTC. The chain uses TRBV7-9 and TRBJ2-5; 13 bases agree with TRBD2. This CDR3 contains 18 residues. In germline, CDR1 is SEHNR, CDR2 FQNEAQ (reference sequence). With 3 bases clipped from V and 4 bases from J, the junction kept 11 bases outside the gene matches. The whole variable domain, filled in from reference TRBV7-9 and TRBJ2-5, reads DTGVSQNPRHKITKRGQNVTFRCDPISEHNRLYWYRQTLGQGPEFLTYFQNEAQLEKSRLLSDRFSAERPKGSFSTLEIQRTEQGDSAMYLCASSFRPTSGGPGETQYFGPGTRLLVL.

The chain couples TRBV4-2 to TRBJ1-2, with D unresolved. With 3 bases removed from V and 8 bases from J, the gap between germline ends came to 16 bases. The CDR3 is 14 residues long. Germline V gives CDR1 LGHNA, CDR2 YNFKEQ. The CDR3 is CASSQETHDYGYTF. The CDR3 DNA reads as TGTGCCAGCAGCCAGGAGACCCACGATTACGGCTACACCTTC.

This rearrangement joins TRBV20-1 to TRBJ2-3; D may be TRBD1 (6 bases). The V gene lost 5 bases and the J gene lost 5 bases, with 8 bases spanning the gap. This CDR3 has 11 amino acids. Germline CDR1 is DFQATT and CDR2 is SNEGSKA (reference sequence). The DNA for the CDR3 is TGCAGTGCTGGGACAAGAGATACGCAGTATTTT. This gives the protein CSAGTRDTQYF.

The chain joins TRBV18 to TRBJ1-6; the D gene is possibly TRBD1 (6 bases). The V and J ends lost 3 bases and 5 bases respectively, with 11 bases between them. Germline V lookup: CDR1 KGHSH, CDR2 LQKENI. The CDR3 consists of 15 residues. Here the CDR3 reads CASSPITGHNSPLHF. Written as DNA, the CDR3 is TGTGCCAGCTCACCTATTACAGGGCATAATTCACCCCTCCACTTT.

This clone was seen only a few times. The rearrangement joins TRBV7-9 to TRBJ2-7; 9 bases are a match to TRBD2. Germline CDR1 SEHNR, CDR2 FQNEAQ (reference sequence). Unmatched junction bases numbered 7, after V lost 5 bases and J lost 2 bases. The CDR3 consists of 15 residues. The CDR3 sequence is CASSPGGGATYEQYF. The CDR3 bases are TGTGCCAGCAGCCCTGGCGGGGGGGCAACCTACGAGCAGTACTTC.